These 11 T cell receptor beta chains originate from one sample sequenced in a study of T-cell reconstitution after alpha-beta-depleted transplantation in children. These receptors are not linked to any known antigen. Study conclusions and caveats: Newly made T cells mostly supplied T-cell counts and diversity one year after transplant.

A library of TCRbeta sequences, prepared with unique molecular identifiers, was generated. TCRdb independently ran MiXCR on the PCR reads; one entry per CDR3 protein. The sample records 250,000 to 300,000 distinct CDR3 sequences, around 7.1% being singletons. Sequencing used peripheral blood, obtained 360 days after TCRalphabeta/CD19-depleted stem cell transplant. Every receptor here comes from a female patient aged 2-9 years who had a stem cell transplant for Fanconi anemia, so the T cells may come from the graft donor.

This clonotype has just a few counts. The chain carries TRBV20-1 and TRBJ2-5, with D tentatively TRBD1 (5 bases). CDR3 length: 12 residues. Germline V gene lookup returns CDR1 DFQATT and CDR2 SNEGSKA (reference sequence). Trimming pared 3 bases from V and 5 bases from J, leaving 10 bases between. CDR3 in amino acids: CSARGQFETQYF. In DNA form, the CDR3 reads TGCAGTGCTAGGGGGCAGTTCGAGACCCAGTACTTC.

This clonotype was picked up a small number of times. J is TRBJ2-5 and V is TRBV4-3, with 8 bases matching TRBD1. This CDR3 contains 17 residues. Germline V gene sequence: CDR1 LGHNA, CDR2 YSLEER. J was trimmed by 1 base and V by 3 bases; bases with no gene match: 10. The DNA of the CDR3 is TGCGCCAGCAGCCATATAAGACAGGGGAGCCTCCAAGAGACCCAGTACTTC. Protein product: CASSHIRQGSLQETQYF.

For the CDR3, the DNA is TGCGCCAGCAGTGAGTCGGGCAGGGGTCACGAGCAGTACGTC. Its protein is CASSESGRGHEQYV. The chain recombines TRBV10-1 with TRBJ2-7, with TRBD1 as a possible D gene (6 bases). Germline loops: CDR1 WNHNN, CDR2 SYGVQD (reference sequence). The germline V and J ends were trimmed by 0 bases and 5 bases, with 11 bases remaining between them. This CDR3 comprises 14 residues.

This clonotype came up many times. The chain combines TRBV12-3 or TRBV12-4 with TRBJ2-1; D is undetermined. This CDR3 has 12 amino acids. V gave up 7 bases and J gave up 7 bases, with 11 bases separating them. The CDR3 reads CASTLRENEQFF. Written as DNA, the CDR3 is TGTGCCAGCACCCTCCGAGAGAATGAGCAGTTCTTC.

This clonotype appeared a few times. J is TRBJ2-7 and V is TRBV14, with a possible D match to TRBD1 (7 bases). Trimming stripped 2 bases from V and 6 bases from J, with 20 bases between. In germline, CDR1 is SGHDN, CDR2 FVKESK. This CDR3 is 16 amino acids long. CDR3 DNA sequence: TGTGCCAGCAGCCAACGGGGGCCGGCAGGGGGGTCCGAGCAGTACTTC. Its translation: CASSQRGPAGGSEQYF.

This clonotype has at least ten counts. This chain uses TRBV20-1 with TRBJ2-7; D is perhaps TRBD1 (6 bases). The CDR3 has 15 residues. Germline V gene lookup returns CDR1 DFQATT and CDR2 SNEGSKA (reference sequence). Trimming stripped 0 bases from V and 3 bases from J, with 15 bases between. The DNA of the CDR3 is TGCAGTGCTAGAGATGGCGTCAGGGGCGGCTACGAGCAGTACTTC. Translating gives CSARDGVRGGYEQYF.

This clonotype was counted many times. This sequence joins TRBV11-2 and TRBJ2-1, with 9 bases fitting TRBD1. The CDR3 has 13 residues. Per the germline V gene, CDR1 is SGHAT and CDR2 is FQNNGV. After removal of 4 bases from V and 8 bases from J, the junction contained 3 bases not matched to a gene. This chain's CDR3 is CASSYTGGYEQFF. CDR3 coding DNA: TGTGCCAGCAGCTACACAGGGGGCTATGAGCAGTTCTTC.

This chain joins TRBV5-1 and TRBJ1-5; the match to TRBD1 covers 8 bases. Trimming removed 2 bases from V and 8 bases from J; junction bases left unmatched: 12. CDR3 length equals 16 residues. Germline V CDR1 and CDR2: SGHRS, YFSETQ. The CDR3 DNA reads TGCGCCAGCAGCTTTGGCGCCCGGACAGGGATTGAGCCCCAGCATTTT. Residues: CASSFGARTGIEPQHF.

Many counts were recorded for this clonotype. V and J are TRBV6-5 and TRBJ1-2; 7 nucleotides match TRBD1. Trimming cost V 1 base and J 4 bases; bases outside gene matches: 6. The germline CDR1 and CDR2 sequences are MNHEY and SVGAGI. The CDR3 contains 15 residues. The CDR3 region has the DNA TGTGCCAGCAGTTACTTCGACAGGGCGGGCTATGGCTACACCTTC. It encodes CASSYFDRAGYGYTF.

Written as DNA, the CDR3 is TGTGCCAGCAGTTCTAGACTGTACACCGGGGAGCTGTTTTTT. Protein: CASSSRLYTGELFF. The V gene is TRBV6-5, the J gene TRBJ2-2; D is unclear. This CDR3 contains 14 residues. Trimming cost V 4 bases and J 3 bases, with 9 bases left between them. CDR1 and CDR2 (germline): MNHEY, SVGAGI.

This clonotype was detected many times. The genes are TRBV2 and TRBJ2-7; D is perhaps TRBD1 or TRBD2 (6 bases each). CDR1 and CDR2 (germline): SNHLY, FYNNEI. V was pared by 0 bases and J by 6 bases, with 15 bases between. The CDR3 is 15 amino acids. CDR3 coding DNA: TGTGCCAGCAGTGAAGCGCTTAGGGGGGTGGGCGAGCAGTACGTC. As protein: CASSEALRGVGEQYV.